Below, 32 T cell receptor beta chains from the same sample are listed, as sequenced in a study of preoperative IRX-2 immunotherapy in early breast cancer. The data were produced by immunoSEQ multiplex PCR, yet TCRdb's version contains in-frame clones alone and is incomplete. The sample shows thousands of clones, 80% of them seen only once. Treatment given: preoperative locoregional IRX-2 cytokine immunotherapy. The source was tumor tissue, collected after IRX-2 immunotherapy. The origin of the receptors is a human donor with breast cancer.

V usage is TRBV18 and J usage is TRBJ1-6; perhaps TRBD1 as D (5 bases). The germline V and J ends were trimmed by 6 bases and 10 bases, with 16 bases remaining between them. The CDR3 totals 14 residues. CDR1 KGHSH and CDR2 LQKENI come from the germline V gene. CDR3 residues: CASSLQGGHSPLHF. For the CDR3, the DNA is TGTGCCAGCTCGCTTCAGGGTGGTCACTCACCCCTCCACTTT.

The rearrangement joins TRBV5-1 to TRBJ2-2; the D gene could be TRBD1 or TRBD2 (5 bases each). The CDR3 length is 15 residues. Germline CDR1 and CDR2: SGHRS and YFSETQ. V lost 3 bases, J lost 4 bases, and 13 bases lay in between. The CDR3 DNA is TGCGCCAGCAGCTCCTCCGGGACGATCACCGGGGAGCTGTTTTTT. The encoded protein is CASSSSGTITGELFF.

The chain carries TRBV6-8 and TRBJ2-3, with D unclear. Germline lookup yields CDR1 MNHGY and CDR2 SAAAGT. CDR3 length equals 16 residues. Trimming stripped 6 bases from V and 0 bases from J, with 16 bases between. Here the CDR3 DNA reads TGTGCCAGCAGCCGTGACGGTACGGCTAGCACAGATACGCAGTATTTT. It encodes CASSRDGTASTDTQYF.

The V call is TRBV19, the J call TRBJ1-1; D may be TRBD1 (6 bases). The CDR3 totals 17 residues. Trimming removed 7 bases at V and 3 bases at J, with 24 bases between. The germline gives CDR1 LNHDA, CDR2 SQIVND (reference sequence). CDR3 amino acids: CASTRGRGNREDTEAFF. As DNA, the CDR3 is TGTGCCAGTACCCGGGGGAGGGGGAACAGGGAGGACACTGAAGCTTTCTTT.

The V and J genes are TRBV11-3 and TRBJ2-5; 8 nucleotides line up with TRBD2. V trimming: 4 bases; J trimming: 4 bases; junction bases outside the gene matches: 5. The germline CDR1 and CDR2 sequences are SGHNT and YENEEA. This CDR3 has 14 residues. The CDR3 nucleotides read TGTGCCAGCAGCTCTTCGGGGGGGCGAGAGACCCAGTACTTC. This encodes CASSSSGGRETQYF. The whole variable domain, filled in from reference TRBV11-3 and TRBJ2-5, reads EAGVVQSPRYKIIEKKQPVAFWCNPISGHNTLYWYLQNLGQGPELLIRYENEEAVDDSQLPKDRFSAERLKGVDSTLKIQPAELGDSAVYLCASSSSGGRETQYFGPGTRLLVL.

This clone turned up a few times. The rearrangement links TRBV6-8 to TRBJ1-1; D might be TRBD1 (6 bases). V shed 5 bases and J shed 3 bases, with 13 bases lying between them. There are 14 residues in the CDR3. From germline, CDR1 is MNHGY and CDR2 SAAAGT. CDR3 in DNA: TGTGCCAGCAGTCTACAGGGTATTGACACTGAAGCTTTCTTT. Translating it yields CASSLQGIDTEAFF.

The chain combines TRBV30 with TRBJ2-7; 8 positions agree with TRBD2. Germline lookup yields CDR1 GTSNPN and CDR2 SVGIG (reference sequence). The V and J ends lost 7 bases and 5 bases, in that order; junction bases with no gene match: 7. CDR3 size: 12 residues. In DNA, the CDR3 is TGTGCCTCAACGGGGGGGATCGACGAGCAGTACTTC. Amino acid sequence: CASTGGIDEQYF.

The V call is TRBV22-1, the J call TRBJ1-2; the tabulated D call, TRBD1, remains unverified against the DNA. TRBV22-1 corresponds to a pseudogene. The CDR3 sequence is 16 residues long. CDR3 region: CASSLGQGRLGYGYTF. The CDR3 DNA follows: TGTGCCAGCAGCTTGGGACAGGGACGTTTGGGCTATGGCTACACCTTC.

Notes on this clone: Other DNA sequences in the same sample also yield this CDR3. The chain joins TRBV5-1 to TRBJ2-7; 7 nucleotides match TRBD1. V lost 4 bases and J lost 0; bases outside the gene matches: 4. The germline V gene has CDR1 SGHRS and CDR2 YFSETQ. The CDR3 covers 14 residues. Here the CDR3 reads CASSRGTDSYEQYF. The CDR3 DNA follows: TGCGCCAGCAGCCGTGGGACAGACTCCTACGAGCAGTACTTC. The full variable domain, completed using reference TRBV5-1 and TRBJ2-7, is KAGVTQTPRYLIKTRGQQVTLSCSPISGHRSVSWYQQTPGQGLQFLFEYFSETQRNKGNFPGRFSGRQFSNSRSEMNVSTLELGDSALYLCASSRGTDSYEQYFGPGTRLTVT.

This clone has more than one count but fewer than ten. This chain links TRBV28 with TRBJ1-2, with TRBD1 matching over 9 bases. V lost 5 bases and J lost 4; bases outside the gene matches: 8. Germline CDR1 reads MDHEN; CDR2 reads SYDVKM. CDR3 length: 15 residues. CDR3 nucleotides: TGTGCCAGCAGTACCGGGACAGGGTGGGCCTATGGCTACACCTTC. Translated, it gives CASSTGTGWAYGYTF.

The V gene is TRBV7-4, the J gene TRBJ1-1; possibly TRBD1 for D (6 bases). Trimming cost V 5 bases and J 2 bases, with 9 bases left between them. Germline V gene sequence: CDR1 SGHVT, CDR2 SQSDAQ. This CDR3 comprises 13 residues. The CDR3 DNA is TGTGCCAGCAGCCGGACAGCCAACACTGAAGCTTTCTTT. It yields the protein CASSRTANTEAFF.

This clone is large in the sample. The chain carries TRBV6-8 and TRBJ1-1; perhaps TRBD1 as D (6 bases). Germline assignment: CDR1 MNHGY and CDR2 SAAAGT. The CDR3 has 15 residues. V lost 0 bases and J 1 base, leaving 9 bases between the germline ends. The CDR3 protein is CASSYSKQGNTEAFF. CDR3 bases: TGTGCCAGCAGTTACTCGAAACAGGGGAACACTGAAGCTTTCTTT.

The chain recombines TRBV19 with TRBJ2-3; 7 bases line up with TRBD2. After removal of 4 bases from V and 2 bases from J, the junction contained 6 bases not matched to a gene. CDR3 length equals 15 residues. The germline CDR1 and CDR2 sequences are LNHDA and SQIVND (reference sequence). The CDR3 DNA sequence: TGTGCCAGTAGTAAGGCTAGCGGACTCACAGATACGCAGTATTTT. This codes for CASSKASGLTDTQYF. The whole variable domain, filled in from reference TRBV19 and TRBJ2-3, reads DGGITQSPKYLFRKEGQNVTLSCEQNLNHDAMYWYRQDPGQGLRLIYYSQIVNDFQKGDIAEGYSVSREKKESFPLTVTSAQKNPTAFYLCASSKASGLTDTQYFGPGTRLTVL.

The gene calls are TRBV1 and TRBJ2-1; the table's TRBD2 call for D was not verified on the DNA. TRBV1 is described as a pseudogene. The CDR3 has 19 residues. CDR3 loop: CASSQVPSGETSSYNEQFF. The DNA for the CDR3 is TGCGCCAGCAGCCAAGTGCCCAGCGGGGAAACGAGCTCCTACAATGAGCAGTTCTTC.

The rearrangement links TRBV7-7 to TRBJ1-4; 7 bases fit TRBD1. The junction had 10 bases not matched to a gene; V was cut back by 5 bases and J by 7 bases. The germline V gene encodes CDR1 SSHAT and CDR2 FNYEAQ (reference sequence). The CDR3 is made up of 15 amino acids. Here the CDR3 DNA reads TGTGCCAGCAGCCAAGGGGGCATCCGGGGTGAAAAACTGTTTTTT. Amino acid sequence: CASSQGGIRGEKLFF.

As DNA, the CDR3 is TGTGCCAGCAGATCTCCGGGACAGCCTTACAATGAGCAGTTCTTC. Protein sequence: CASRSPGQPYNEQFF. The V call is TRBV6-8, the J call TRBJ2-1, with 7 bases identical to TRBD1. Per germline, CDR1 MNHGY and CDR2 SAAAGT. The V gene end was trimmed by 6 bases and the J gene end by 4 bases; junction bases not matched to a gene: 9. This CDR3 is built from 15 residues.

V is TRBV7-1 and J is TRBJ2-3; D remains ambiguous. TRBV7-1 is filed as an ORF, its function uncertain. This CDR3 is 15 amino acids long. Trimming took off 4 bases at V and 0 bases at J, with 11 bases between the two ends. CDR3 loop: CASSFVSQSTDTQYF. The CDR3 nucleotides read TGTGCCAGCAGCTTTGTCAGCCAGAGCACAGATACGCAGTATTTT.

The chain recombines TRBV28 with TRBJ2-1; unclear D gene. V was shortened by 3 bases and J by 0 bases, with 21 bases between the two germline ends. Germline assignment: CDR1 MDHEN and CDR2 SYDVKM. The CDR3 spans 19 residues. CDR3 coding DNA: TGTGCCAGCAGTTTCACCCGAGCGTCCCTGAAAGGCTCCTACAATGAGCAGTTCTTC. It yields the protein CASSFTRASLKGSYNEQFF.

The rearrangement uses TRBV28 and TRBJ2-1; D is perhaps TRBD1 or TRBD2 (5 bases each). The CDR3 contains 16 residues. V gave up 1 base and J gave up 11 bases, with 21 bases separating them. Germline V lookup: CDR1 MDHEN, CDR2 SYDVKM. The CDR3 DNA sequence: TGTGCCAGCAGTTTATCCGGGACCTCGGCTAAAGATAAGCAGTTCTTC. It encodes CASSLSGTSAKDKQFF. Full variable domain (remainder filled in from reference TRBV28 and TRBJ2-1): DVKVTQSSRYLVKRTGEKVFLECVQDMDHENMFWYRQDPGLGLRLIYFSYDVKMKEKGDIPEGYSVSREKKERFSLILESASTNQTSMYLCASSLSGTSAKDKQFFGPGTRLTVL.

DNA for the CDR3: TGTGCCAGCAGTTACTCGGGGTTTCCAGGGGGCTCCTACGAGCAGTACTTC. Encoded protein: CASSYSGFPGGSYEQYF. The V and J genes are TRBV6-8 and TRBJ2-7, with 7 bases that match TRBD1. Germline-derived CDR1 and CDR2 are MNHGY and SAAAGT. CDR3 length: 17 residues. Unmatched junction bases numbered 8, after V lost 0 bases and J lost 0 bases.

In this sample, this clone is hyperexpanded. The chain has TRBV28 and TRBJ1-2; no definite D call. There are 14 residues in the CDR3. The V end was cut by 7 bases, the J end by 1 base, with 13 bases between. Germline V gene sequence: CDR1 MDHEN, CDR2 SYDVKM. In DNA form, the CDR3 reads TGTGCCAGCACCCTCCTCGGGGATAACTATGGCTACACCTTC. Protein product: CASTLLGDNYGYTF.

This clone showed up just once. This rearrangement joins TRBV18 to TRBJ2-3; no firm D call. The V end was cut by 3 bases, the J end by 0 bases, with 7 bases between. CDR1 is KGHSH and CDR2 is LQKENI in the germline V gene. CDR3 length: 14 residues. The CDR3 reads CASSPTRSTDTQYF. As DNA, the CDR3 is TGTGCCAGCTCACCCACCCGCAGCACAGATACGCAGTATTTT.

The J gene is TRBJ2-1, the V gene TRBV10-1; D remains unclear. CDR1 is WNHNN, CDR2 SYGVQD, per germline (reference sequence). CDR3 length equals 15 residues. Between the trimmed V and J ends, which lost 4 bases and 4 bases, there was a span of 14 bases. CDR3 bases: TGCGCCAGCAGTGGGAATGGGGTGGGGTACAATGAGCAGTTCTTC. This sequence encodes CASSGNGVGYNEQFF.

The rearrangement joins TRBV23-1 to TRBJ1-6; D possibly corresponds to TRBD1 (5 bases). TRBV23-1 has ORF status, its function being uncertain. The length of the CDR3 is 14 residues. With 6 bases removed from V and 14 bases from J, the gap between germline ends came to 20 bases. In DNA form, the CDR3 reads TGCGCCAGCAGCTTACCGACGGGACGCTCTTCCCTCCACTTT. It codes for CASSLPTGRSSLHF.

The chain has TRBV10-3 and TRBJ2-7; 7 bases are shared with TRBD1. With V trimmed by 0 bases and J by 5 bases, 10 bases remained unmatched. This CDR3 comprises 16 residues. Germline values: CDR1 ENHRY, CDR2 SYGVKD. The CDR3: CAISESIKGGLDEQYF. The DNA of the CDR3 is TGTGCCATCAGTGAGTCGATTAAAGGGGGCCTCGACGAGCAGTACTTC.

J is TRBJ2-2 and V is TRBV30; D is uncertain. The CDR3 length is 15 residues. V was cut by 8 bases and J by 1 base, with 17 bases left in between. Germline loops: CDR1 GTSNPN, CDR2 SVGIG (reference sequence). The CDR3 loop is CAIHSLGGNTGELFF. CDR3 nucleotide sequence: TGTGCCATTCATTCGCTCGGCGGGAACACCGGGGAGCTGTTTTTT.

The rearrangement uses TRBV15 and TRBJ1-1; D not certain. The CDR3 runs 16 residues. V was clipped by 0 bases and J by 0 bases, with 11 bases between them. Germline lookup yields CDR1 LNHNV and CDR2 YYDKDF (reference sequence). The CDR3 DNA reads TGTGCCACCAGCAGAGATGTCGTTACCCTGAACACTGAAGCTTTCTTT. It translates to CATSRDVVTLNTEAFF. The entire variable domain, with the rest obtained from reference TRBV15 and TRBJ1-1, is as follows: DAMVIQNPRYQVTQFGKPVTLSCSQTLNHNVMYWYQQKSSQAPKLLFHYYDKDFNNEADTPDNFQSRRPNTSFCFLDIRSPGLGDTAMYLCATSRDVVTLNTEAFFGQGTRLTVV.

This chain links TRBV16 with TRBJ2-3, with D hard to call. This CDR3 is built from 12 residues. V was cut by 1 base and J by 5 bases, with 4 bases left in between. Germline-derived CDR1 and CDR2 are KGHSY and FQNENV. In nucleotides, the CDR3 is TGTGCCAGCAGCCAATTTCTAGATACGCAGTATTTT. Its protein product is CASSQFLDTQYF.

The chain carries TRBV1 and TRBJ1-1. TRBV1 is an annotated pseudogene. There are 15 residues in the CDR3. CDR3 amino acids: CASSRVDGVNTEAFF. The DNA for the CDR3 is TGCGCCAGCAGCCGAGTGGATGGGGTGAACACTGAAGCTTTCTTT.

This clone was found a few times. The genes are TRBV28 and TRBJ1-1; perhaps TRBD1 as D (6 bases). The germline gives CDR1 MDHEN, CDR2 SYDVKM. V dropped 6 bases and J dropped 0 bases, with 20 bases sitting between them. The CDR3 covers 17 residues. DNA of the CDR3: TGTGCCAGCAGGACTGCCTTAGGGGGGCCCATGAACACTGAAGCTTTCTTT. This gives the protein CASRTALGGPMNTEAFF. Full variable domain (rest looked up from reference TRBV28 and TRBJ1-1): DVKVTQSSRYLVKRTGEKVFLECVQDMDHENMFWYRQDPGLGLRLIYFSYDVKMKEKGDIPEGYSVSREKKERFSLILESASTNQTSMYLCASRTALGGPMNTEAFFGQGTRLTVV.

The CDR3 spells CASSECGAILSSYNEQFF. The CDR3 coding sequence is TGTGCCAGCAGTGAATGCGGGGCCATTCTGAGCTCCTACAATGAGCAGTTCTTC. J is TRBJ2-1 and V is TRBV2, with D possibly TRBD2 on 6 matching bases. Germline CDR1 is SNHLY and CDR2 is FYNNEI. The V and J ends lost 2 bases and 0 bases respectively, with 17 bases between them. The CDR3 loop spans 18 amino acids.

The rearrangement links TRBV7-7 to TRBJ1-3; weak D call: TRBD1 (6 bases). There are 16 residues in the CDR3. The ends were cut back, 0 bases at V and 3 bases at J, with 12 bases in the middle. Germline CDR1 is SSHAT and CDR2 is FNYEAQ (reference sequence). CDR3 sequence (DNA): TGTGCCAGCAGCTTAGCGTTGGACAGTTATGGAAACACCATATATTTT. It encodes CASSLALDSYGNTIYF.